Shown below are 32 T cell receptor beta chains from a single sample sequenced in a study of blood T cell repertoires in COVID-19. Using immunoSEQ multiplex PCR, the repertoire was profiled, and TCRdb retains in-frame clones only, with some absent. The sample has about 250,000 clones, around 84% seen once. Specimen: PBMCs or T cells enriched from blood (not recorded which). These receptors originate from a man aged 40-49 years who had recovered from COVID-19.

V usage is TRBV24-1 and J usage is TRBJ2-5; D remains unclear. Germline V CDR1 and CDR2: KGHDR, SFDVKD. The CDR3 loop spans 15 amino acids. V was cut by 4 bases and J by 5 bases, with 16 bases left in between. The CDR3 loop is CATSDSSVFVETQYF. The CDR3 bases are TGTGCCACCAGTGACTCCTCCGTATTTGTGGAGACCCAGTACTTC.

This chain links TRBV6-1 with TRBJ2-7, with 8 bases matching TRBD2. V lost 2 bases and J lost 2; bases outside the gene matches: 8. This CDR3 comprises 16 residues. Looked up from germline, CDR1 is MNHNS and CDR2 is SASEGT. CDR3 sequence (DNA): TGTGCCAGCAGTGAAAGAGCGGGAGATTACCCCTACGAGCAGTACTTC. Encoded protein: CASSERAGDYPYEQYF.

This chain connects TRBV5-4 to TRBJ2-1, with TRBD1 matching 11 bases. J lost 7 bases, V lost 4 bases, and 7 bases had no gene match. The germline CDR1 and CDR2 sequences are SGHNT and YYREEE (reference sequence). CDR3 size: 15 residues. The CDR3 sequence: CASSQGGQGVNEQFF. CDR3 nucleotide sequence: TGTGCCAGCAGCCAAGGGGGACAGGGGGTTAATGAGCAGTTCTTC. Combining the CDR3 with reference TRBV5-4 and TRBJ2-1 gives the whole variable domain ETGVTQSPTHLIKTRGQQVTLRCSSQSGHNTVSWYQQALGQGPQFIFQYYREEENGRGNFPPRFSGLQFPNYSSELNVNALELDDSALYLCASSQGGQGVNEQFFGPGTRLTVL.

The chain carries TRBV7-9 and TRBJ1-2, with a weak D call TRBD1 (5 bases). V was trimmed by 2 bases and J by 3 bases, leaving 10 bases between them. Germline CDR1 SEHNR, CDR2 FQNEAQ (reference sequence). The length of the CDR3 is 14 residues. CDR3 in amino acids: CASSLSGGDYGYTF. The CDR3 nucleotides are TGTGCCAGCAGCTTATCCGGGGGAGACTATGGCTACACCTTC.

The V gene is TRBV3-1 (or the pseudogene TRBV3-2), the J gene TRBJ1-1, with 7 bases that match TRBD1. The trim removed 4 bases at V and 5 bases at J, leaving 7 bases unmatched. The CDR3 covers 14 residues. CDR1 and CDR2 from the germline V gene are LGHDT and YNNKEL (reference sequence). CDR3 coding DNA: TGTGCCAGCAGCCCCAGGGGGGTTGAGACTGAAGCTTTCTTT. Its protein is CASSPRGVETEAFF.

The chain is built from TRBV11-2 and TRBJ2-3, with TRBD1 matching 11 bases. In germline, CDR1 is SGHAT, CDR2 FQNNGV. Trimming took 4 bases from V and 1 from J; bases not matched to a gene: 7. The CDR3 runs to 17 residues. CDR3 sequence reads: CASSSGTGGDGTDTQYF. DNA of the CDR3: TGTGCCAGCAGCTCCGGGACAGGGGGGGATGGCACAGATACGCAGTATTTT.

This clone turned up a few times. The chain has TRBV12-3 or TRBV12-4 and TRBJ2-3; the D is unclear. Trimming cost V 2 bases and J 5 bases, with 5 bases left between them. The CDR3 loop spans 12 amino acids. CDR3 residues: CASSLQVDTQYF. CDR3 DNA sequence: TGTGCCAGCAGTTTACAGGTAGATACGCAGTATTTT.

The V and J genes are TRBV15 and TRBJ1-6; tentative D call: TRBD1 (5 bases). V lost 0 bases and J lost 7, with 19 bases in between. Germline V gene data show CDR1 as LNHNV and CDR2 as YYDKDF (reference sequence). This CDR3 comprises 18 residues. This CDR3 is CATSRDWAGGGMNSPLHF. CDR3 coding DNA: TGTGCCACCAGCAGAGATTGGGCCGGCGGGGGGATGAATTCACCCCTCCACTTT.

J is TRBJ2-1 and V is TRBV7-9, with a possible D match to TRBD2 (6 bases). From germline, CDR1 is SEHNR and CDR2 FQNEAQ (reference sequence). The CDR3 has 15 residues. V was shortened by 10 bases and J by 2 bases, with 18 bases between the two germline ends. CDR3 DNA sequence: TGTGCCATCGCTAAGCCGGGACTCACCTACAATGAGCAGTTCTTC. It codes for CAIAKPGLTYNEQFF.

J is TRBJ2-5 and V is TRBV28, with 8 bases aligning to TRBD2. V gave up 7 bases and J gave up 4 bases; unmatched junction bases: 8. Germline V gene sequence: CDR1 MDHEN, CDR2 SYDVKM. The CDR3 length is 14 residues. CDR3 sequence reads: CASTLGGVRETQYF. Here the CDR3 DNA reads TGTGCCAGCACCCTCGGGGGGGTACGAGAGACCCAGTACTTC.

The V and J genes are TRBV27 and TRBJ1-1; D is possibly TRBD1 (5 bases). The CDR3 runs to 16 residues. Trimming left V 4 bases short and J 5 bases short, with 20 bases between. The V gene's germline CDR1 is MNHEY and CDR2 SMNVEV (reference sequence). CDR3 residues: CASSSSTENMGTEAFF. The CDR3 DNA follows: TGTGCCAGCAGTTCCTCGACAGAGAACATGGGGACTGAAGCTTTCTTT.

The chain links TRBV29-1 to TRBJ1-1; D remains ambiguous. V lost 5 bases and J 10 bases, leaving 14 bases between the germline ends. Germline V gene lookup returns CDR1 SQVTM and CDR2 ANQGSEA. The CDR3 totals 11 residues. The CDR3 loop is CSVPLSRGAFF. The CDR3 bases are TGCAGCGTTCCCCTGAGCAGAGGAGCTTTCTTT.

This chain connects TRBV15 to TRBJ2-7; 7 bases agree with TRBD1. CDR3 length: 16 amino acids. Per the germline V gene, CDR1 is LNHNV and CDR2 is YYDKDF (reference sequence). V trimming: 2 bases; J trimming: 0 bases; junction bases outside the gene matches: 7. The CDR3 protein is CATSRREQGISYEQYF. In DNA form, the CDR3 reads TGTGCCACCAGCAGACGTGAACAGGGGATCTCCTACGAGCAGTACTTC.

The J gene is TRBJ1-1, the V gene TRBV2; D remains ambiguous. The CDR3 runs to 14 residues. V lost 4 bases and J 0 bases, leaving 9 bases between the germline ends. Germline CDR1 SNHLY, CDR2 FYNNEI. This chain's CDR3 is CASSAGQMNTEAFF. The CDR3 DNA sequence: TGTGCCAGCAGTGCAGGTCAGATGAACACTGAAGCTTTCTTT.

The J gene is TRBJ1-5, the V gene TRBV4-2, with unresolved D. V lost 0 bases, J lost 4 bases, and 7 bases lay in between. CDR3 length: 14 residues. From germline, CDR1 is LGHNA and CDR2 YNFKEQ. The CDR3 DNA sequence: TGTGCCAGCAGCCAAGAAGTCGGGAATCAGCCCCAGCATTTT. This sequence encodes CASSQEVGNQPQHF.

V is TRBV5-1 and J is TRBJ1-6, with D perhaps TRBD1 (6 bases). The CDR3 is 15 residues long. Germline V lookup: CDR1 SGHRS, CDR2 YFSETQ. The V and J ends lost 0 bases and 3 bases respectively, with 7 bases between them. The CDR3 loop reads CASSLGQDYNSPLHF. DNA for the CDR3: TGCGCCAGCAGCTTGGGACAGGACTATAATTCACCCCTCCACTTT.

This clone has a single count. The chain combines TRBV7-9 with TRBJ1-2, with TRBD1 identical over 7 bases. This CDR3 comprises 15 residues. Germline CDR1 is SEHNR and CDR2 is FQNEAQ (reference sequence). The V segment lost 3 bases and the J segment 3 bases; nucleotides outside the gene matches: 7. The CDR3 is CASSFVQGRHYGYTF. The CDR3 DNA follows: TGTGCCAGCAGCTTCGTACAGGGGAGGCACTATGGCTACACCTTC.

The chain has TRBV30 and TRBJ2-1; possible D gene TRBD2, 8 bases. V lost 5 bases, J lost 4 bases, and 24 bases lay in between. CDR3 length equals 17 residues. Germline values: CDR1 GTSNPN, CDR2 SVGIG (reference sequence). The CDR3 loop is CAWEGDSGTSGYNEQFF. For the CDR3, the DNA is TGTGCCTGGGAGGGGGACAGTGGTACTAGCGGATACAATGAGCAGTTCTTC.

The chain carries TRBV9 and TRBJ2-3; D is uncertain. Trimming took 3 bases from V and 0 from J, leaving 11 bases between them. The CDR3 extends over 15 amino acids. CDR1 SGDLS and CDR2 YYNGEE come from the germline V gene. Here the CDR3 DNA reads TGTGCCAGCAGCGAGCGCGGTCCTAGCACAGATACGCAGTATTTT. Its translation is CASSERGPSTDTQYF.

This clone was found once. The V gene is TRBV7-9, the J gene TRBJ2-7; D unresolved. V lost 3 bases and J 2 bases, leaving 5 bases between the germline ends. CDR1 is SEHNR and CDR2 is FQNEAQ in the germline V gene (reference sequence). The CDR3 covers 12 residues. CDR3 sequence reads: CASSLRAYEQYF. DNA of the CDR3: TGTGCCAGCAGCTTGCGAGCCTACGAGCAGTACTTC.

The chain joins TRBV5-5 to TRBJ1-4, with unresolved D. V lost 4 bases and J 4 bases, leaving 11 bases between the germline ends. Germline-derived CDR1 and CDR2 are SGHKS and YYEKEE (reference sequence). The CDR3 sequence is 14 residues long. The CDR3, as DNA: TGTGCCAGCAGCCCGACTATGAATAATGAAAAACTGTTTTTT. This translates into CASSPTMNNEKLFF.

The chain recombines TRBV5-4 with TRBJ2-7; 8 bases align to TRBD2. In germline, CDR1 is SGHNT, CDR2 YYREEE (reference sequence). CDR3 length: 12 amino acids. V was clipped by 0 bases and J by 10 bases; unmatched bases: 3. This CDR3 reads CASSLDAGGQYF. In nucleotides, the CDR3 is TGTGCCAGCAGCTTGGACGCGGGGGGCCAGTACTTC.

The chain is built from TRBV9 and TRBJ2-1; 8 bases map to TRBD2. Germline lookup yields CDR1 SGDLS and CDR2 YYNGEE. With V trimmed by 3 bases and J by 4 bases, 6 bases remained unmatched. This CDR3 spans 15 amino acids. The CDR3 protein is CASSAPSSGYNEQFF. CDR3 nucleotides: TGTGCCAGCAGCGCCCCCTCTAGCGGGTACAATGAGCAGTTCTTC.

The V call is TRBV28, the J call TRBJ2-7, with 7 nucleotides matching TRBD2. V gave up 4 bases and J gave up 2 bases; unmatched junction bases: 8. The germline V gene has CDR1 MDHEN and CDR2 SYDVKM. This CDR3 comprises 15 residues. The CDR3 is CASSSLAPKAYEQYF. The CDR3 DNA reads as TGTGCCAGCAGTTCACTAGCGCCGAAAGCCTACGAGCAGTACTTC.

V and J are TRBV5-1 and TRBJ2-2; 14 bases align to TRBD2. V was pared by 4 bases and J by 4 bases, with 6 bases of the junction left unmatched. CDR1 is SGHRS and CDR2 is YFSETQ in the germline V gene. The CDR3 loop spans 17 amino acids. CDR3 sequence: CASSPGLAGAGTGELFF. The CDR3 DNA reads as TGCGCCAGCAGCCCGGGACTAGCGGGAGCTGGCACCGGGGAGCTGTTTTTT.

The rearrangement links TRBV28 to TRBJ1-2; 9 bases agree with TRBD1. The V and J ends lost 4 bases and 2 bases, in that order; junction bases with no gene match: 14. The CDR3 has 18 amino acids. CDR1 MDHEN and CDR2 SYDVKM come from the germline V gene. CDR3: CASSSTLRDRASNYGYTF. In nucleotides, the CDR3 is TGTGCCAGCAGTTCAACCCTCCGGGACAGGGCGTCGAACTATGGCTACACCTTC.

There are a few counts of this clone. J is TRBJ2-7 and V is TRBV5-1, with D possibly matching TRBD1 (5 bases). The CDR3 has 15 residues. Trimming removed 0 bases at V and 6 bases at J, with 16 bases between. Germline values: CDR1 SGHRS, CDR2 YFSETQ. In nucleotides, the CDR3 is TGCGCCAGCAGCTTGGCGAGCAGGGTATATAGCGAGCAGTACTTC. This encodes CASSLASRVYSEQYF.

This clone was picked up a small number of times. This chain links TRBV13 with TRBJ2-7; 12 nucleotides align to TRBD1. In germline, CDR1 is PRHDT, CDR2 FYEKMQ (reference sequence). CDR3 length: 15 amino acids. V shed 5 bases and J 6 bases; nucleotides not matched to a gene: 8. The CDR3 DNA sequence: TGTGCCAGCAGCCCTGGGGACAGGGGGCGCACCGAGCAGTACTTC. Amino acids: CASSPGDRGRTEQYF. Drawing the rest from reference TRBV13 and TRBJ2-7, the complete variable domain is AAGVIQSPRHLIKEKRETATLKCYPIPRHDTVYWYQQGPGQDPQFLISFYEKMQSDKGSIPDRFSAQQFSDYHSELNMSSLELGDSALYFCASSPGDRGRTEQYFGPGTRLTVT.

The chain employs TRBV2 and TRBJ1-1; D might be TRBD1 (6 bases). The CDR3 is 19 residues long. The V end lost 6 bases, the J end lost 2 bases, and 28 bases lay between the germline ends. CDR1 and CDR2 (germline): SNHLY, FYNNEI. The CDR3 DNA reads TGTGCCAGCAGGGGGAACAGGGAAGGCGATAAGGTCAGAAACACTGAAGCTTTCTTT. Translated: CASRGNREGDKVRNTEAFF.

V and J are TRBV5-1 and TRBJ1-2, with 8 bases identical to TRBD1. This CDR3 comprises 13 residues. Germline V lookup: CDR1 SGHRS, CDR2 YFSETQ. J lost 6 bases, V lost 6 bases, and 7 bases had no gene match. CDR3: CASTPQGVDGYTF. The CDR3 DNA follows: TGCGCCAGCACCCCACAGGGGGTCGATGGCTACACCTTC.

The chain combines TRBV11-2 with TRBJ1-6, with D perhaps matching TRBD1 (5 bases). V lost 1 base, J lost 5 bases, and 9 bases lay in between. This CDR3 has 15 amino acids. Per the germline V gene, CDR1 is SGHAT and CDR2 is FQNNGV. The CDR3 reads CASSLVIGDNSPLHF. CDR3 bases: TGTGCCAGCAGCTTAGTTATAGGGGATAATTCACCCCTCCACTTT. Full variable domain (missing parts from reference TRBV11-2 and TRBJ1-6): EAGVAQSPRYKIIEKRQSVAFWCNPISGHATLYWYQQILGQGPKLLIQFQNNGVVDDSQLPKDRFSAERLKGVDSTLKIQPAKLEDSAVYLCASSLVIGDNSPLHFGNGTRLTVT.

The genes are TRBV9 and TRBJ1-3, with a possible D match to TRBD1 (5 bases). The CDR3 sequence is 18 residues long. V was trimmed by 0 bases and J by 0 bases, leaving 16 bases between them. CDR1 is SGDLS, CDR2 YYNGEE, per germline. This chain's CDR3 is CASSVDVWGVHSGNTIYF. DNA of the CDR3: TGTGCCAGCAGCGTAGACGTCTGGGGGGTCCACTCTGGAAACACCATATATTTT.